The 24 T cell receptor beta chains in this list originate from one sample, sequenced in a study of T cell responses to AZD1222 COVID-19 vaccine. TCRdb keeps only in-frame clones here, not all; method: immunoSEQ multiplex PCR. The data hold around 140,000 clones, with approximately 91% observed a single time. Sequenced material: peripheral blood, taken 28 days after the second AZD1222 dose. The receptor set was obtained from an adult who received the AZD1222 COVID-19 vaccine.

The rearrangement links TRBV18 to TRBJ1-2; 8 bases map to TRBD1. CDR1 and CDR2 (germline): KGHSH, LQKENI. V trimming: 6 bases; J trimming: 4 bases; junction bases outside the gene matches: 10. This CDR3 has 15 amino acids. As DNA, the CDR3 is TGTGCCAGCTCGCCCGACAGGGGTCTTGGCTATGGCTACACCTTC. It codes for CASSPDRGLGYGYTF. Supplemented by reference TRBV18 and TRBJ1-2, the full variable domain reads NAGVMQNPRHLVRRRGQEARLRCSPMKGHSHVYWYRQLPEEGLKFMVYLQKENIIDESGMPKERFSAEFPKEGPSILRIQQVVRGDSAAYFCASSPDRGLGYGYTFGSGTRLTVV.

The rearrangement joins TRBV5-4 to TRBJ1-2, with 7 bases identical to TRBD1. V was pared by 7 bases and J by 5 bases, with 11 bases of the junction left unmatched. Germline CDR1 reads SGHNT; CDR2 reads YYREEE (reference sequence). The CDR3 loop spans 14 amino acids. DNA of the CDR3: TGTGCCAGCGTACCACCGGGACAGATTTATGGCTACACCTTC. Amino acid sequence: CASVPPGQIYGYTF.

This chain's CDR3 is CASSWGQGASVTGELFF. As DNA, the CDR3 is TGCGCCAGCAGCTGGGGGCAGGGGGCGAGCGTCACCGGGGAGCTGTTTTTT. V and J are TRBV5-1 and TRBJ2-2; 8 bases fit TRBD1. The trim removed 3 bases at V and 4 bases at J, leaving 11 bases unmatched. This CDR3 is 17 amino acids long. The germline V gene encodes CDR1 SGHRS and CDR2 YFSETQ.

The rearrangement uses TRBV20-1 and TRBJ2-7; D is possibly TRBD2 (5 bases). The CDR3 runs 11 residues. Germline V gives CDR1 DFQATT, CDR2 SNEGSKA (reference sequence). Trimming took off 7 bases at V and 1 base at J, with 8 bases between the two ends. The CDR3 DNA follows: TGCAGTGGAGCGGAATCCTACGAGCAGTACTTC. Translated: CSGAESYEQYF.

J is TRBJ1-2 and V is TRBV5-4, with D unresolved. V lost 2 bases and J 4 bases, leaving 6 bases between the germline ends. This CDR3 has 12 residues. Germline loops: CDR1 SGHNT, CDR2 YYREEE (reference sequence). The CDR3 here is CASSFSPYGYTF. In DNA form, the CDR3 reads TGTGCCAGCAGCTTTTCCCCCTATGGCTACACCTTC.

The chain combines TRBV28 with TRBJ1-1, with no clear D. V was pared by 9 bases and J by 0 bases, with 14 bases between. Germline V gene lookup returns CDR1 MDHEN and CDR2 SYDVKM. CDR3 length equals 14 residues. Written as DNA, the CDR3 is TGTGCCAGTAAGGCGTCCTTTATGAACACTGAAGCTTTCTTT. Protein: CASKASFMNTEAFF.

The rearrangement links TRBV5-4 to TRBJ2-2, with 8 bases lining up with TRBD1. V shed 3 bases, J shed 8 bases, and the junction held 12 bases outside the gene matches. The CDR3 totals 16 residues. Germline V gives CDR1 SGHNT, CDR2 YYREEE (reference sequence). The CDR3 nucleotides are TGTGCCAGCAGCTGGATAACGACAGGGGTTGAAGGGGAGCTGTTTTTT. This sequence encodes CASSWITTGVEGELFF.

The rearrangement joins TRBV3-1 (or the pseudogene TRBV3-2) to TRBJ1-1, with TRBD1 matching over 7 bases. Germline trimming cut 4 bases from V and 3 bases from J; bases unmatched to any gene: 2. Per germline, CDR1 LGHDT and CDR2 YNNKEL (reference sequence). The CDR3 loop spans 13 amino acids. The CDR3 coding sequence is TGTGCCAGCAGCCCAGGGACAGACACTGAAGCTTTCTTT. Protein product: CASSPGTDTEAFF.

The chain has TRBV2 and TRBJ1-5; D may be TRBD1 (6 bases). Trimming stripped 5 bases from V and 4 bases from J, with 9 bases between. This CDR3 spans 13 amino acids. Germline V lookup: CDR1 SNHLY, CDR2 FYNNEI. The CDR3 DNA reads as TGTGCCAGCAGTACAGGGTGGAATCAGCCCCAGCATTTT. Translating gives CASSTGWNQPQHF.

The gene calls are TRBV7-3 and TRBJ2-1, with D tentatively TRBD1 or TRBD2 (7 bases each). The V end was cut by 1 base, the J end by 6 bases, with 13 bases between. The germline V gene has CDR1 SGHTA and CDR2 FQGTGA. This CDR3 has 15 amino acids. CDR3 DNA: TGTGCCAGCAGCTTAAATGGCAGGGGGGGCAATGAGCAGTTCTTC. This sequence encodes CASSLNGRGGNEQFF.

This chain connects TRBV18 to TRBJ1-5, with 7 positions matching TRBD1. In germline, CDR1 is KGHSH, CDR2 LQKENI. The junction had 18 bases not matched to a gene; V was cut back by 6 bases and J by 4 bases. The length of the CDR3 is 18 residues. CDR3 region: CASSRNRGRGVKNQPQHF. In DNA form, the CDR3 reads TGTGCCAGCTCCCGCAACAGGGGTCGAGGGGTCAAGAATCAGCCCCAGCATTTT.

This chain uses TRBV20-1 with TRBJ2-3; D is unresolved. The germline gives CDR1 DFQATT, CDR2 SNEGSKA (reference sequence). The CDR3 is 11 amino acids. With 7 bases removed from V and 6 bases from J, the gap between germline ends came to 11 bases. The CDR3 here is CSGVAADTQYF. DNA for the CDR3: TGCAGTGGAGTGGCGGCGGATACGCAGTATTTT.

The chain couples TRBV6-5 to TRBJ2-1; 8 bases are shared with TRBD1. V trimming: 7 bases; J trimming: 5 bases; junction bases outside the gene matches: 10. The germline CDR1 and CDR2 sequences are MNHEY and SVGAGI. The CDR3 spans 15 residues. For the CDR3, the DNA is TGTGCCAGCATCCTAGGACAGGGCTACGACAATGAGCAGTTCTTC. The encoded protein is CASILGQGYDNEQFF.

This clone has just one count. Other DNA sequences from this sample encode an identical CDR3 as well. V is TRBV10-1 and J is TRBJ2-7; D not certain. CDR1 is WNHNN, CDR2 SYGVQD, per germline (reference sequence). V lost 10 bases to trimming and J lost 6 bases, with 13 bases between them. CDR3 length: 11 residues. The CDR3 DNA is TGCGCCATTCGACGGCCTTGCGAGCAGTACTTC. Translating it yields CAIRRPCEQYF.

The CDR3 sequence is CASSETIYSTRDQPQHF. CDR3 coding DNA: TGCGCCAGCAGTGAGACAATCTATTCAACGCGGGATCAGCCCCAGCATTTT. The chain uses TRBV10-2 and TRBJ1-5; D not resolved. Germline V gives CDR1 WSHSY, CDR2 SAAADI. Trimming stripped 2 bases from V and 5 bases from J, with 19 bases between. This CDR3 comprises 17 residues.

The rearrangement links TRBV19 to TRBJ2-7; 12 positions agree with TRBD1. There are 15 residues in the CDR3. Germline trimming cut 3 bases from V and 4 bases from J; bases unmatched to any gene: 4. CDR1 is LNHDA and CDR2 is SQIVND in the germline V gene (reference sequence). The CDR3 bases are TGTGCCAGTAGTATCGGGACAGGGGGCAATTACGAGCAGTACTTC. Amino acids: CASSIGTGGNYEQYF.

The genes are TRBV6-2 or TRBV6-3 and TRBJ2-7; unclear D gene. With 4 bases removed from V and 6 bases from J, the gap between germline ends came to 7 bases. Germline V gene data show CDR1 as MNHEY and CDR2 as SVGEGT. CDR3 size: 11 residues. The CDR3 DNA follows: TGTGCCAGCAGTTCCTACACCGAGCAGTACTTC. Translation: CASSSYTEQYF.

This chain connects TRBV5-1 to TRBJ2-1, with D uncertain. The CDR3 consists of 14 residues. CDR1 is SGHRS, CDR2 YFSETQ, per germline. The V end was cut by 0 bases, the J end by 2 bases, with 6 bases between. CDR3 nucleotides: TGCGCCAGCAGCTTGGAAGGGCCCTACAATGAGCAGTTCTTC. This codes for CASSLEGPYNEQFF.

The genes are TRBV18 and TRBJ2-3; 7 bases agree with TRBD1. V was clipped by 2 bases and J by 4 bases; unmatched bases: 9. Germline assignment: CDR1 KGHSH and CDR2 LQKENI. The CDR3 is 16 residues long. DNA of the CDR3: TGTGCCAGCTCACCAACAGGGGTGGCGTCTGCAGATACGCAGTATTTT. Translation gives CASSPTGVASADTQYF.

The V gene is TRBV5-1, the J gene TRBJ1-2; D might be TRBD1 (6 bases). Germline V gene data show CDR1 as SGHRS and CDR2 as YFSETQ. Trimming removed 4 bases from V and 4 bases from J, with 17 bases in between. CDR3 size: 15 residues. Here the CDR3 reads CASSPDPGAGYGYTF. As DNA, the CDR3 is TGCGCCAGCAGCCCGGATCCGGGGGCGGGCTATGGCTACACCTTC.

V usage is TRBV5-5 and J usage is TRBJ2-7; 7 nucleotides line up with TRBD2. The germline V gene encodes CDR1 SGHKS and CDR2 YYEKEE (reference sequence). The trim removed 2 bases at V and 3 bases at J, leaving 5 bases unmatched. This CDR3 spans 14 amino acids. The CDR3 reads CASSFGGRVYEQYF. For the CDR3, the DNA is TGTGCCAGCAGCTTCGGAGGGAGGGTCTACGAGCAGTACTTC.

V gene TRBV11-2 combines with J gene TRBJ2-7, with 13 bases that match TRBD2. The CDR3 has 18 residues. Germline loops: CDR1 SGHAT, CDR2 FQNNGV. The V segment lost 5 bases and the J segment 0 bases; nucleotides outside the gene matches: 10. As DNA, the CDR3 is TGTGCCAGCAGCACTACGGGACTAGCGGGATCAAGCTCCTACGAGCAGTACTTC. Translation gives CASSTTGLAGSSSYEQYF.

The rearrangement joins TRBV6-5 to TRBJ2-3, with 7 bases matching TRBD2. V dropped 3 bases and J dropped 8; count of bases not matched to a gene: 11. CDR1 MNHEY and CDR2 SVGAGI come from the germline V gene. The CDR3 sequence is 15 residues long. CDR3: CASSYSTGGPRTQYF. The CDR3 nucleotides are TGTGCCAGCAGTTATTCGACGGGAGGCCCCCGTACGCAGTATTTT.

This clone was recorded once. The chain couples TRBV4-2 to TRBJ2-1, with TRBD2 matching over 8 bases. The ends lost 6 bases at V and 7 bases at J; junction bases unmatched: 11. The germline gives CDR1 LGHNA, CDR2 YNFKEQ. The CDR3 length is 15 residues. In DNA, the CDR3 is TGTGCCAGCAGTCCTCTAGCGGGCGGACCTAATGAGCAGTTCTTC. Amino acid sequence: CASSPLAGGPNEQFF.